This T cell receptor (beta chain) was obtained from a study of shared clonotypes between healthy human individuals. Methods used by the authors: There were no quality scores in the junction-only immunoSEQ sequences, so filtering differed. Data came from immunoSEQ multiplex PCR; TCRdb stores just in-frame clones and leaves some out. V and J calls and clone size follow that table, whereas D and trimming were derived from the DNA. The sample lists more than 2 million clones, 85% to 95% occurring once. With regard to this clone: Its antigen is not known.

Study results and limitations: Sharing of clonotypes among donors was expected to vary with sequencing depth. The study generally estimated greater richness for naive than memory subsets.

The sample consisted of naive CD4+ T cells sorted from blood. Subset: CD45RA+ positively selected. This clonotype was sampled from a man younger than 35 in good health.

CDR3 in DNA: TGTGCCAGCAGCTTCGGGACGGCAGAGACCCAGTACTTC. This gives the protein CASSFGTAETQYF. The chain joins TRBV13 to TRBJ2-5; perhaps D is TRBD1 or TRBD2 (5 bases each). CDR1 PRHDT and CDR2 FYEKMQ come from the germline V gene (reference sequence). The CDR3 spans 13 residues. The V end was cut by 3 bases, the J end by 4 bases, with 9 bases between.